This record concerns one TCR beta chain sequence. Sequencing of unsorted PBMC DNA was carried out using ten immunoSEQ deep assay plates. TCRdb keeps only in-frame clones here, not all; method: immunoSEQ multiplex PCR. The repertoire includes fewer than 550,000 clones, approximately 79% of them detected once, and under 15% sits in the top ten. The CDR3 runs 12 residues. CDR1 is SGHNT, CDR2 YENEEA, per germline. V dropped 0 bases and J dropped 6 bases, with 2 bases sitting between them. The data were taken from a study of shared clonotypes between healthy human individuals. This sequence originates from a middle-aged woman in good health. Some clones in this sample may be carry-over from other donors' samples. The sample was PBMCs. The chain recombines TRBV11-3 with TRBJ2-2; no definite D call. CDR3 nucleotides: TGTGCCAGCAGCTTAGATCCCGGGGAGCTGTTTTTT. Amino acid sequence: CASSLDPGELFF.